Here is one TCR beta chain with its context. Recent acute infections and vaccinations were absent in the healthy HIV-negative adult donors. These data are taken from a study of shared clonotypes between healthy human individuals. The germline gives CDR1 SNHLY, CDR2 FYNNEI. The CDR3 extends over 13 amino acids. V lost 7 bases and J lost 1, with 10 bases in between. Unsorted PBMC replicate PCRs drew on around 270 ng DNA, representing approximately 30,000 T cell genomes. Sequencing on ten immunoSEQ deep assay plates was performed for unsorted PBMC DNA. Per the study methods: For the immunoSEQ data, sequences were junction-only without quality scores, so filtering differed. Repertoires were generated with immunoSEQ multiplex PCR, while TCRdb's copy carries only in-frame clones and drops some. That table furnishes V, J and clone size, whereas the DNA furnished D and trimming. The sample shows 520,000 or so clones, more than 65% of them seen only once.

The V and J genes are TRBV2 and TRBJ1-1; D uncertain. The sequencing sample was made of PBMCs. The sequence came from a middle-aged woman in good health. Some clones in this sample may be carry-over from other donors' samples. Here the CDR3 DNA reads TGTGCCAGCACGCCAACGGCGAACACTGAAGCTTTCTTT. Protein: CASTPTANTEAFF.